This T cell receptor (beta chain) was observed in a study of T cell responses to AZD1222 COVID-19 vaccine. Germline V lookup: CDR1 SGHTA, CDR2 FQGTGA. With 5 bases clipped from V and 4 bases from J, the junction kept 11 bases outside the gene matches. CDR3 length: 16 residues. Study-wide results and limits: Increased Spike-specific TCR breadth and depth were observed after two AZD1222 doses. Clonal diversity was possibly underestimated; the donors were predominantly white British and more often female.

Notes on this clone: Its antigen is unknown.

This table comes from immunoSEQ multiplex PCR, and its TCRdb copy is limited to in-frame clones, with some not included. The sample includes around 77,000 clones, 70% to 90% of them seen just once. This specimen was peripheral blood, taken on day 0 of AZD1222 vaccination. This chain uses TRBV7-3 with TRBJ2-1, with 7 nucleotides matching TRBD2. The TCR originated in an adult in good health. CDR3 sequence reads: CASSPLGSGPYNEQFF. As DNA, the CDR3 is TGTGCCAGCAGCCCCCTCGGTAGCGGGCCTTACAATGAGCAGTTCTTC. Full variable domain (missing parts from reference TRBV7-3 and TRBJ2-1): GAGVSQTPSNKVTEKGKYVELRCDPISGHTALYWYRQSLGQGPEFLIYFQGTGAADDSGLPNDRFFAVRPEGSVSTLKIQRTERGDSAVYLCASSPLGSGPYNEQFFGPGTRLTVL.